The 22 T cell receptor beta chains given below trace back to one sample, sequenced in a study of cytomegalovirus exposure and HLA in healthy donors. PCR was performed using 60 Vbeta and 13 Jbeta primers. Sequenced by immunoSEQ multiplex PCR; TCRdb stores in-frame clones only, minus some. Seen here are about 160,000 clones, roughly 70% observed once, and the top ten hold around 3%. The sample was PBMCs. These receptor sequences come from a woman aged 50 to 65 in good health and CMV-seropositive.

The J gene is TRBJ1-2, the V gene TRBV4-1; 9 bases line up with TRBD1. V gave up 4 bases and J gave up 4 bases; unmatched junction bases: 7. The CDR3 loop spans 15 amino acids. CDR1 is MGHRA, CDR2 YSYEKL, per germline. CDR3 bases: TGCGCCAGCAGCCCCTTAGACAGGGGGGTCTATGGCTACACCTTC. Translating it yields CASSPLDRGVYGYTF.

The genes are TRBV5-1 and TRBJ2-7, with 9 bases identical to TRBD1. Germline trimming cut 3 bases from V and 5 bases from J; bases unmatched to any gene: 6. Germline CDR1 is SGHRS and CDR2 is YFSETQ. The CDR3 covers 14 residues. The chain's CDR3 is CASSSLGTGNEQYF. In DNA form, the CDR3 reads TGCGCCAGCAGCTCGCTGGGGACAGGGAACGAGCAGTACTTC.

There are a few counts of this clone. The V gene is TRBV27, the J gene TRBJ1-1; 12 nucleotides match TRBD1. Looked up from germline, CDR1 is MNHEY and CDR2 is SMNVEV (reference sequence). With 5 bases clipped from V and 5 bases from J, the junction kept 6 bases outside the gene matches. CDR3 size: 15 residues. As DNA, the CDR3 is TGTGCCAGCAGTAAGGGACAGGGGGCGTATACTGAAGCTTTCTTT. Residues: CASSKGQGAYTEAFF.

The V gene is TRBV6-6, the J gene TRBJ1-1; D perhaps matches TRBD1 (5 bases). Per the germline V gene, CDR1 is MNHNY and CDR2 is SVGAGI (reference sequence). The CDR3 sequence is 14 residues long. V was clipped by 6 bases and J by 3 bases, with 14 bases between them. CDR3 bases: TGTGCCAGCAGCCTCGAACGGGGGGACACTGAAGCTTTCTTT. Residues: CASSLERGDTEAFF.

This clone was observed a single time. CDR3 loop: CASRSGGLTNEKLFF. The CDR3 DNA sequence: TGCGCCAGCAGGTCAGGGGGCCTGACTAATGAAAAACTGTTTTTT. The rearrangement uses TRBV5-1 and TRBJ1-4, with 8 bases lining up with TRBD1. The trim removed 5 bases at V and 2 bases at J, leaving 5 bases unmatched. Germline V gene lookup returns CDR1 SGHRS and CDR2 YFSETQ. The CDR3 is 15 amino acids. Full variable domain (rest looked up from reference TRBV5-1 and TRBJ1-4): KAGVTQTPRYLIKTRGQQVTLSCSPISGHRSVSWYQQTPGQGLQFLFEYFSETQRNKGNFPGRFSGRQFSNSRSEMNVSTLELGDSALYLCASRSGGLTNEKLFFGSGTQLSVL.

This chain links TRBV5-1 with TRBJ1-1; a weak D match, TRBD1 (5 bases). Trimming left V 0 bases short and J 2 bases short, with 11 bases between. Germline loops: CDR1 SGHRS, CDR2 YFSETQ. The CDR3 extends over 15 amino acids. The CDR3 loop reads CASSLDGRANTEAFF. CDR3 DNA sequence: TGCGCCAGCAGCTTGGATGGCAGGGCCAACACTGAAGCTTTCTTT. The full variable domain, its missing parts supplied by reference TRBV5-1 and TRBJ1-1, is KAGVTQTPRYLIKTRGQQVTLSCSPISGHRSVSWYQQTPGQGLQFLFEYFSETQRNKGNFPGRFSGRQFSNSRSEMNVSTLELGDSALYLCASSLDGRANTEAFFGQGTRLTVV.

This rearrangement joins TRBV6-5 to TRBJ1-2; D is unresolved. V was clipped by 5 bases and J by 6 bases, with 16 bases between them. Germline V CDR1 and CDR2: MNHEY, SVGAGI. The CDR3 runs to 14 residues. The CDR3 nucleotides read TGTGCCAGCAGTCCTTTACCGGACTCTCATGGCTACACCTTC. It specifies CASSPLPDSHGYTF.

This clone is medium-sized (0.01 to 0.1%) by share. This rearrangement joins TRBV4-1 to TRBJ2-5; D perhaps matches TRBD1 (6 bases). The CDR3 is 13 amino acids. V lost 4 bases, J lost 4 bases, and 10 bases lay in between. CDR1 is MGHRA, CDR2 YSYEKL, per germline. CDR3 nucleotides: TGCGCCAGCAGCCGGCGAGGGGGAGAGACCCAGTACTTC. Protein sequence: CASSRRGGETQYF.

The CDR3 nucleotides are TGTGCCAGCAGTGAAGTGGGACAGGGGGCGGCTTATGGCTACACCTTC. Translation gives CASSEVGQGAAYGYTF. The genes are TRBV2 and TRBJ1-2, with TRBD1 matching 12 bases. The trim removed 1 base at V and 5 bases at J, leaving 5 bases unmatched. This CDR3 is built from 16 residues. Germline V gene data show CDR1 as SNHLY and CDR2 as FYNNEI.

V is TRBV4-1 and J is TRBJ2-7, with TRBD1 as a possible D gene (5 bases). CDR3 length: 13 amino acids. Trimming left V 1 base short and J 3 bases short, with 7 bases between. CDR1 and CDR2 from the germline V gene are MGHRA and YSYEKL. The DNA of the CDR3 is TGCGCCAGCAGCCAAGCCAGGGACTACGAGCAGTACTTC. It codes for CASSQARDYEQYF.

Only a few counts were recorded for this clone. V and J are TRBV18 and TRBJ2-3; 7 bases match TRBD1. V shed 3 bases, J shed 3 bases, and the junction held 6 bases outside the gene matches. CDR3 size: 15 residues. The V gene's germline CDR1 is KGHSH and CDR2 LQKENI. The CDR3 DNA is TGTGCCAGCTCACCGGAAGGGGGCGCAACAGATACGCAGTATTTT. Its translation: CASSPEGGATDTQYF.

The rearrangement uses TRBV5-1 and TRBJ1-2, with D possibly TRBD1 on 5 matching bases. Germline V CDR1 and CDR2: SGHRS, YFSETQ. The CDR3 contains 14 residues. The germline V and J ends were trimmed by 4 bases and 5 bases, with 15 bases remaining between them. CDR3 amino acids: CASSTREAEYGYTF. CDR3 nucleotides: TGCGCCAGCAGCACCAGGGAGGCTGAGTATGGCTACACCTTC.

This chain uses TRBV6-1 with TRBJ1-2, with 8 nucleotides matching TRBD1. V lost 1 base, J lost 9 bases, and 4 bases stayed unmatched. This CDR3 is 13 amino acids long. Germline V lookup: CDR1 MNHNS, CDR2 SASEGT. The CDR3, as DNA: TGTGCCAGCAGTGAAGGGCAGGGGGCCAGCTACACCTTC. As protein: CASSEGQGASYTF.

The chain employs TRBV10-2 and TRBJ1-6, with 11 bases fitting TRBD1. CDR3 length: 15 residues. Germline V gene lookup returns CDR1 WSHSY and CDR2 SAAADI. V lost 6 bases to trimming and J lost 3 bases; unmatched junction nucleotides: 1. CDR3 region: CASRGQGVYNSPLHF. For the CDR3, the DNA is TGCGCCAGCAGGGGACAGGGGGTCTATAATTCACCCCTCCACTTT.

The gene calls are TRBV6-1 and TRBJ2-7, with 9 positions matching TRBD1. From germline, CDR1 is MNHNS and CDR2 SASEGT. The CDR3 extends over 15 amino acids. J lost 2 bases, V lost 2 bases, and 4 bases had no gene match. Written as DNA, the CDR3 is TGTGCCAGCAGTGAACTGACAGGGGGTACCTACGAGCAGTACTTC. It yields the protein CASSELTGGTYEQYF.

The genes are TRBV5-4 and TRBJ2-7; D is possibly TRBD2 (5 bases). This CDR3 is 15 amino acids long. The V gene's germline CDR1 is SGHNT and CDR2 YYREEE (reference sequence). V lost 2 bases and J 1 base, leaving 13 bases between the germline ends. CDR3 region: CASSLAPGNSYEQYF. CDR3 bases: TGTGCCAGCAGCTTAGCTCCGGGGAATTCCTACGAGCAGTACTTC.

The chain is built from TRBV10-3 and TRBJ1-3; D remains ambiguous. The CDR3 runs 14 residues. Trimming removed 4 bases from V and 2 bases from J, with 9 bases in between. Germline V lookup: CDR1 ENHRY, CDR2 SYGVKD. CDR3 region: CAISGAAAGNTIYF. The CDR3 DNA reads as TGTGCCATCAGTGGGGCAGCGGCTGGAAACACCATATATTTT.

A few counts support this clone. This sequence joins TRBV11-2 and TRBJ2-1; D remains unclear. Germline-derived CDR1 and CDR2 are SGHAT and FQNNGV. The CDR3 totals 15 residues. Trimming left V 2 bases short and J 12 bases short, with 20 bases between. This chain's CDR3 is CASSLRVGIGSAQFF. For the CDR3, the DNA is TGTGCCAGCAGCTTACGGGTAGGAATAGGTTCGGCGCAGTTCTTC.

The chain joins TRBV19 to TRBJ1-2; 10 nucleotides agree with TRBD1. This CDR3 region has 14 residues. V shed 4 bases and J 6 bases; nucleotides not matched to a gene: 5. Germline values: CDR1 LNHDA, CDR2 SQIVND (reference sequence). In DNA, the CDR3 is TGTGCCAGTAGTAAAAGACAGGGGGCGGATGGCTACACCTTC. It is translated as CASSKRQGADGYTF.

The table lists this clone with a count of one. The CDR3 here is CASSLRGFQETQYF. CDR3 nucleotides: TGCGCCAGCAGCTTAAGGGGTTTCCAAGAGACCCAGTACTTC. The genes are TRBV5-1 and TRBJ2-5; D perhaps matches TRBD1 (5 bases). Per germline, CDR1 SGHRS and CDR2 YFSETQ. This CDR3 spans 14 amino acids. Trimming shortened V by 2 bases and J by 1 base, and 9 bases separated the two germline ends.

The chain recombines TRBV7-9 with TRBJ2-2; TRBD1 aligns across 10 bases. The CDR3 loop spans 17 amino acids. V was clipped by 4 bases and J by 4 bases; unmatched bases: 9. Germline V gives CDR1 SEHNR, CDR2 FQNEAQ (reference sequence). CDR3 region: CASSSPWGQGFTGELFF. Here the CDR3 DNA reads TGTGCCAGCAGCTCCCCGTGGGGACAGGGGTTCACCGGGGAGCTGTTTTTT. Together with reference TRBV7-9 and TRBJ2-2, the CDR3 gives the full variable domain: DTGVSQNPRHKITKRGQNVTFRCDPISEHNRLYWYRQTLGQGPEFLTYFQNEAQLEKSRLLSDRFSAERPKGSFSTLEIQRTEQGDSAMYLCASSSPWGQGFTGELFFGEGSRLTVL.

A single count supports this clone. This rearrangement joins TRBV6-5 to TRBJ2-7; 7 bases are shared with TRBD2. This CDR3 has 14 amino acids. Germline assignment: CDR1 MNHEY and CDR2 SVGAGI. J lost 4 bases, V lost 6 bases, and 9 bases had no gene match. The CDR3 DNA sequence: TGTGCCAGCAGGCGACTAGCAGACGGGTACGAGCAGTACTTC. It yields the protein CASRRLADGYEQYF.